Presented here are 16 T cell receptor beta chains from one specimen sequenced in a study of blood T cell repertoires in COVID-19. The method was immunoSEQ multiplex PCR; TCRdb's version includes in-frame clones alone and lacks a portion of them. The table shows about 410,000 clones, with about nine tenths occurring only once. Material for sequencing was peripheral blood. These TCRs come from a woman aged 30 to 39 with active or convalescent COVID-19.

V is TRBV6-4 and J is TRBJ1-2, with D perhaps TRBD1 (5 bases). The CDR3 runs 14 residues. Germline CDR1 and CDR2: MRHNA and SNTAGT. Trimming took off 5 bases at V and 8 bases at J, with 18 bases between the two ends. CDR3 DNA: TGTGCCAGCAGTCCTCGGGGCGGAGGGGACGGCTACACCTTC. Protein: CASSPRGGGDGYTF.

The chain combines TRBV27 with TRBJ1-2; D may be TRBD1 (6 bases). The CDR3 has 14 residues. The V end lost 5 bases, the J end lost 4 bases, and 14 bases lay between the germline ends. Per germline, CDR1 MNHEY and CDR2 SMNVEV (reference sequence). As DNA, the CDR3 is TGTGCCAGCAGTCCGCGACAGGATTCCTATGGCTACACCTTC. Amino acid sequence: CASSPRQDSYGYTF.

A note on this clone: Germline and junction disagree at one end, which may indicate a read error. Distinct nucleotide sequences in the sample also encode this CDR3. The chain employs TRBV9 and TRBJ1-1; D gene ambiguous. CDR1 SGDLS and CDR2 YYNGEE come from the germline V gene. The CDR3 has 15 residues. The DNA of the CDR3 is TGTGCTAGCAGCGTAGCTAGTACGGCGAACACTGAAGCTTTCTTT. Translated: CASSVASTANTEAFF.

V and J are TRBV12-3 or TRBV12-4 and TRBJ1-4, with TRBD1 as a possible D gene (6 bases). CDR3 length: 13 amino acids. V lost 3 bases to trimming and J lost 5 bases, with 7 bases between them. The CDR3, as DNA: TGTGCCAGCAGTTTTAGGGGGAATGAAAAACTGTTTTTT. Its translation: CASSFRGNEKLFF.

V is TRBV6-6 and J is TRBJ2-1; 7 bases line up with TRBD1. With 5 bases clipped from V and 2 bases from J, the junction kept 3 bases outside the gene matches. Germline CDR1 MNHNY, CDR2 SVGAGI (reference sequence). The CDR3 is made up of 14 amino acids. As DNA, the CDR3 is TGTGCCAGCAGTCGAGGGGGCGCCTACAATGAGCAGTTCTTC. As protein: CASSRGGAYNEQFF.

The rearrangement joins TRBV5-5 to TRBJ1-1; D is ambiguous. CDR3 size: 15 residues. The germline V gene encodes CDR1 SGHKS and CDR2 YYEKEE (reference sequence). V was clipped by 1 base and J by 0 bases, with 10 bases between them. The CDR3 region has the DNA TGTGCCAGCAGCTTGTTTCAGGCCCTGAACACTGAAGCTTTCTTT. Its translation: CASSLFQALNTEAFF.

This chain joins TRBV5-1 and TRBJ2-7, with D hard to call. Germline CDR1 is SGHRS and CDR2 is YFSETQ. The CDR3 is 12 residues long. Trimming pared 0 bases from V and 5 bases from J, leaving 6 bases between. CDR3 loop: CASSLVAHEQYF. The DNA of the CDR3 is TGCGCCAGCAGCTTGGTTGCGCACGAGCAGTACTTC. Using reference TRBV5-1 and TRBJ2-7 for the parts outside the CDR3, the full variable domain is KAGVTQTPRYLIKTRGQQVTLSCSPISGHRSVSWYQQTPGQGLQFLFEYFSETQRNKGNFPGRFSGRQFSNSRSEMNVSTLELGDSALYLCASSLVAHEQYFGPGTRLTVT.

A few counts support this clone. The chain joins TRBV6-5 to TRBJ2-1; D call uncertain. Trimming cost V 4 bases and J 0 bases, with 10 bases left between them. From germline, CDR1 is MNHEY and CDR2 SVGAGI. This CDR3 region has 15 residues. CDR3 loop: CASSSWSSSYNEQFF. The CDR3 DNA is TGTGCCAGCAGTTCCTGGTCCAGCTCCTACAATGAGCAGTTCTTC.

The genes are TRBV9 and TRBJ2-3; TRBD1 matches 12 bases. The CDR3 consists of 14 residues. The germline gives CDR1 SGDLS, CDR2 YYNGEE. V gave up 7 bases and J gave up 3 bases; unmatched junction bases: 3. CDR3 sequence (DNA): TGTGCCAGCCGGGACAGGGGGCCAACAGATACGCAGTATTTT. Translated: CASRDRGPTDTQYF. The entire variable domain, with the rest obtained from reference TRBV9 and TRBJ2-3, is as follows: DSGVTQTPKHLITATGQRVTLRCSPRSGDLSVYWYQQSLDQGLQFLIQYYNGEERAKGNILERFSAQQFPDLHSELNLSSLELGDSALYFCASRDRGPTDTQYFGPGTRLTVL.

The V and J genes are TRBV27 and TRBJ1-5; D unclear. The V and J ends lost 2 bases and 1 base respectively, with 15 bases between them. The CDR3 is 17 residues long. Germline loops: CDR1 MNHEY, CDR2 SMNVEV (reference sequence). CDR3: CASSLLAQAVSNQPQHF. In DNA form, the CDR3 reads TGTGCCAGCAGTTTACTAGCTCAGGCGGTAAGCAATCAGCCCCAGCATTTT.

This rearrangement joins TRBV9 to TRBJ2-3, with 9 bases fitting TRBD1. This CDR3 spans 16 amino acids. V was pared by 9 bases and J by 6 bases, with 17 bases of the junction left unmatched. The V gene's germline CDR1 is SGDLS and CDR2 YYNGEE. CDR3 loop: CANPMGTGGASDTQYF. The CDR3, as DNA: TGTGCCAACCCGATGGGTACAGGGGGCGCATCGGATACGCAGTATTTT.

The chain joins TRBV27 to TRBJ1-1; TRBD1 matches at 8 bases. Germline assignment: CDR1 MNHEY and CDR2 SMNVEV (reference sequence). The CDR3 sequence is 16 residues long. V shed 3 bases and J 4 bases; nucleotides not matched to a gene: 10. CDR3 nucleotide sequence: TGTGCCAGCAGTTTTGGCAGGGGGCAAAGTAGCACTGAAGCTTTCTTT. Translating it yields CASSFGRGQSSTEAFF.

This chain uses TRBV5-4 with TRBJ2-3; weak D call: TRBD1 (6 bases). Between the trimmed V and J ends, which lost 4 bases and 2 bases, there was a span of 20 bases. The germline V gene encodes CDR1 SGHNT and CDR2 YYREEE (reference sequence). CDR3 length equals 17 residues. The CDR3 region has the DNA TGTGCCAGCAGCGACTCGGGCACAGGGTACAACACAGATACGCAGTATTTT. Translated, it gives CASSDSGTGYNTDTQYF. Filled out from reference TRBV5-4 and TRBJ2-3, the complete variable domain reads ETGVTQSPTHLIKTRGQQVTLRCSSQSGHNTVSWYQQALGQGPQFIFQYYREEENGRGNFPPRFSGLQFPNYSSELNVNALELDDSALYLCASSDSGTGYNTDTQYFGPGTRLTVL.

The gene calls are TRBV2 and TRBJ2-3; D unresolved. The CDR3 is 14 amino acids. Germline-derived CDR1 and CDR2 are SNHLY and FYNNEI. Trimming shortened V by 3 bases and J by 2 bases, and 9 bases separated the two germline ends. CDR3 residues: CASSDMADTDTQYF. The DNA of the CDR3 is TGTGCCAGCAGTGATATGGCGGACACAGATACGCAGTATTTT.

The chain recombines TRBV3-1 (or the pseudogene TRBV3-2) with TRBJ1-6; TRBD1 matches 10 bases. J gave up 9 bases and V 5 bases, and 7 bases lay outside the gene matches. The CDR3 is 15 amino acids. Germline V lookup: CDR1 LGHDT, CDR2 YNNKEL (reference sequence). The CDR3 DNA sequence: TGTGCCAGCAGCGACCCCGGGACAGGGGTTTCACCCCTCCACTTT. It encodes CASSDPGTGVSPLHF.

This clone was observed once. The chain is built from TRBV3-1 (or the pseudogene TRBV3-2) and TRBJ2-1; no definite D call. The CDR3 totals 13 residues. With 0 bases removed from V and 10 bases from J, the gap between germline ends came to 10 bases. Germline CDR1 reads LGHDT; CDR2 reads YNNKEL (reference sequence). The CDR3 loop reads CASSQEGIGEQFF. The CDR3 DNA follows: TGTGCCAGCAGCCAAGAGGGTATCGGGGAGCAGTTCTTC.